The rows below give T cell receptor beta chains drawn from one sample of a study of blood T cell repertoires in COVID-19. Measured with immunoSEQ multiplex PCR; TCRdb has only the in-frame clones, and not every one. The sample consists of roughly 500,000 clones, around 89% of them appearing once. Sequenced material: PBMCs or T cells enriched from blood (not recorded which). The receptors originated from a woman aged 40 to 49 who had recovered from COVID-19. The CDR3 runs from the conserved cysteine through the conserved F or W. The order of the fields is D gene, clone size, J gene, V gene, CDR3 protein, CDR3 DNA. A D gene is named only where the DNA matches it firmly. Clone size is stated in some rows and not others, as once, few, many or a class when expanded.

d_call: -
clone_size: -
j_call: TRBJ2-6
v_call: TRBV11-2
cdr3_aa: CASSSGYSANVLTF
cdr3_nt: TGTGCCAGCAGCTCAGGGTACTCGGCCAACGTCCTGACTTTC

d_call: TRBD2
clone_size: -
j_call: TRBJ2-5
v_call: TRBV5-4
cdr3_aa: CASSLALAGAETQYF
cdr3_nt: TGTGCCAGCAGCTTGGCTCTAGCGGGAGCTGAGACCCAGTACTTC

d_call: -
clone_size: -
j_call: TRBJ1-6
v_call: TRBV3-1/TRBV3-2
cdr3_aa: CASSQASPLSLHF
cdr3_nt: TGTGCCAGCAGCCAGGCCTCGCCTTTGTCCCTCCACTTT

d_call: -
clone_size: -
j_call: TRBJ2-1
v_call: TRBV3-1/TRBV3-2
cdr3_aa: CASSQTEAGEQFF
cdr3_nt: TGTGCCAGCAGCCAAACTGAAGCGGGTGAGCAGTTCTTC

d_call: -
clone_size: -
j_call: TRBJ2-7
v_call: TRBV7-9
cdr3_aa: CASSSHGLRYEQYF
cdr3_nt: TGTGCCAGCAGTTCACACGGGTTAAGGTACGAGCAGTACTTC

d_call: TRBD2
clone_size: -
j_call: TRBJ2-6
v_call: TRBV4-3
cdr3_aa: CASSQGQLAGAGANVLTF
cdr3_nt: TGCGCCAGCAGCCAAGGACAACTAGCGGGAGCCGGGGCCAACGTCCTGACTTTC

d_call: TRBD1
clone_size: -
j_call: TRBJ1-1
v_call: TRBV12-3/TRBV12-4
cdr3_aa: CASSRTGQAFF
cdr3_nt: TGTGCCAGCAGCCGGACAGGCCAAGCTTTCTTT

d_call: TRBD2
clone_size: -
j_call: TRBJ2-1
v_call: TRBV14
cdr3_aa: CASQREGWYNEQFF
cdr3_nt: TGTGCCAGTCAGCGGGAGGGGTGGTACAATGAGCAGTTCTTC

d_call: -
clone_size: -
j_call: TRBJ1-1
v_call: TRBV3-1/TRBV3-2
cdr3_aa: CASSQDRDINTEAFF
cdr3_nt: TGTGCCAGCAGCCAAGATCGGGACATCAACACTGAAGCTTTCTTT

d_call: -
clone_size: -
j_call: TRBJ1-2
v_call: TRBV6-4
cdr3_aa: CASSKTPGDGYTF
cdr3_nt: TGTGCCAGCAGCAAAACTCCCGGGGATGGCTACACCTTC

d_call: -
clone_size: -
j_call: TRBJ2-5
v_call: TRBV19
cdr3_aa: CASSIGVVGRLQETQYF
cdr3_nt: TGTGCCAGTAGTATAGGGGTAGTAGGGCGACTACAAGAGACCCAGTACTTC

d_call: TRBD2
clone_size: -
j_call: TRBJ2-7
v_call: TRBV27
cdr3_aa: CASSLTAGGPYEQYF
cdr3_nt: TGTGCCAGCAGTTTAACGGCGGGAGGCCCCTACGAGCAGTACTTC

d_call: TRBD1
clone_size: -
j_call: TRBJ1-2
v_call: TRBV27
cdr3_aa: CASSIRQGYGYTF
cdr3_nt: TGTGCCAGCAGTATCCGACAGGGGTATGGCTACACCTTC

d_call: -
clone_size: -
j_call: TRBJ2-6
v_call: TRBV2
cdr3_aa: CASRDSDGANVLTF
cdr3_nt: TGTGCCAGCAGGGACAGTGATGGGGCCAACGTCCTGACTTTC

d_call: -
clone_size: -
j_call: TRBJ1-1
v_call: TRBV4-3
cdr3_aa: CASSQDPTRGYTEAFF
cdr3_nt: TGCGCCAGCAGCCAAGATCCTACAAGGGGTTACACTGAAGCTTTCTTT

d_call: -
clone_size: -
j_call: TRBJ2-1
v_call: TRBV5-4
cdr3_aa: CASSSGTTSYNEQFF
cdr3_nt: TGTGCCAGCAGCTCCGGGACAACCTCCTACAATGAGCAGTTCTTC

d_call: -
clone_size: -
j_call: TRBJ1-6
v_call: TRBV14
cdr3_aa: CASSQDRRGDSPLHF
cdr3_nt: TGTGCCAGCAGCCAAGATCGCAGGGGAGATTCACCCCTCCACTTT

d_call: -
clone_size: -
j_call: TRBJ2-1
v_call: TRBV7-2
cdr3_aa: CASSHMTSKNHNEQFF
cdr3_nt: TGTGCCAGCAGCCACATGACTAGTAAGAACCACAATGAGCAGTTCTTC

d_call: TRBD2
clone_size: -
j_call: TRBJ2-1
v_call: TRBV7-2
cdr3_aa: CASSPRHEAGGHNEQFF
cdr3_nt: TGTGCCAGCAGCCCCCGCCACGAAGCGGGAGGTCACAATGAGCAGTTCTTC

d_call: -
clone_size: -
j_call: TRBJ1-1
v_call: TRBV7-8
cdr3_aa: CASSSTGHTEAFF
cdr3_nt: TGTGCCAGCAGCTCGACAGGTCACACTGAAGCTTTCTTT

d_call: TRBD2
clone_size: -
j_call: TRBJ2-1
v_call: TRBV6-5
cdr3_aa: CASSLERDGNEQFF
cdr3_nt: TGTGCCAGCAGTTTGGAGCGGGACGGTAATGAGCAGTTCTTC

d_call: TRBD2
clone_size: -
j_call: TRBJ2-7
v_call: TRBV2
cdr3_aa: CASSSDSGMYEQYF
cdr3_nt: TGTGCCAGCAGTAGCGATAGCGGGATGTACGAGCAGTACTTC

d_call: -
clone_size: -
j_call: TRBJ1-1
v_call: TRBV7-5
cdr3_aa: CARRALQGCTEAFF
cdr3_nt: TGTGCCAGAAGAGCCTTACAGGGGTGCACTGAAGCTTTCTTT

d_call: -
clone_size: once
j_call: TRBJ2-3
v_call: TRBV5-1
cdr3_aa: CASSLGVAANTDTQYF
cdr3_nt: TGCGCCAGCAGCTTGGGAGTAGCGGCGAACACAGATACGCAGTATTTT

d_call: -
clone_size: once
j_call: TRBJ1-6
v_call: TRBV6-6
cdr3_aa: CASSLRLPTLHF
cdr3_nt: TGTGCCAGCAGTTTGAGACTGCCCACCCTCCACTTT

d_call: -
clone_size: -
j_call: TRBJ1-1
v_call: TRBV3-1/TRBV3-2
cdr3_aa: CASSPTPTGTEAFF
cdr3_nt: TGTGCCAGCAGCCCGACTCCCACGGGCACTGAAGCTTTCTTT

d_call: TRBD2
clone_size: -
j_call: TRBJ2-5
v_call: TRBV25-1
cdr3_aa: CASSEPGLAGGGTQYF
cdr3_nt: TGTGCCAGCAGTGAACCGGGACTAGCGGGAGGGGGGACCCAGTACTTC

d_call: TRBD2
clone_size: -
j_call: TRBJ2-7
v_call: TRBV13
cdr3_aa: CASSYQGLELSSYEQYF
cdr3_nt: TGTGCCAGCAGCTACCAAGGACTAGAACTGTCCTCCTACGAGCAGTACTTC

d_call: TRBD1
clone_size: -
j_call: TRBJ2-7
v_call: TRBV6-2/TRBV6-3
cdr3_aa: CASSRDRNYEQYF
cdr3_nt: TGTGCCAGCAGTCGGGACAGGAATTACGAGCAGTACTTC

d_call: -
clone_size: once
j_call: TRBJ1-1
v_call: TRBV19
cdr3_aa: CASSPVVNTEAFF
cdr3_nt: TGTGCCAGTAGTCCCGTTGTGAACACTGAAGCTTTCTTT

d_call: -
clone_size: -
j_call: TRBJ2-5
v_call: TRBV18
cdr3_aa: CASSPQEEETQYF
cdr3_nt: TGTGCCAGCTCACCTCAAGAGGAAGAGACCCAGTACTTC

d_call: -
clone_size: -
j_call: TRBJ2-5
v_call: TRBV7-9
cdr3_aa: CASSLVEVGETQYF
cdr3_nt: TGTGCCAGCAGCTTAGTCGAGGTAGGAGAGACCCAGTACTTC

d_call: -
clone_size: -
j_call: TRBJ1-5
v_call: TRBV19
cdr3_aa: CASSPSVLTEFSNQPQHF
cdr3_nt: TGTGCCAGTAGTCCGTCGGTTTTGACAGAGTTTAGCAATCAGCCCCAGCATTTT

d_call: -
clone_size: -
j_call: TRBJ2-3
v_call: TRBV6-2/TRBV6-3
cdr3_aa: CASSYIGHDTQYF
cdr3_nt: TGTGCCAGCAGTTACATCGGTCACGATACGCAGTATTTT

d_call: TRBD1
clone_size: -
j_call: TRBJ1-1
v_call: TRBV7-9
cdr3_aa: CASSHRQGPNTEAFF
cdr3_nt: TGTGCCAGCAGCCATCGACAGGGGCCGAACACTGAAGCTTTCTTT

d_call: -
clone_size: -
j_call: TRBJ1-5
v_call: TRBV3-1/TRBV3-2
cdr3_aa: CASSQGRGYQPQHF
cdr3_nt: TGTGCCAGCAGCCAAGGGAGGGGTTATCAGCCCCAGCATTTT

d_call: -
clone_size: -
j_call: TRBJ1-2
v_call: TRBV18
cdr3_aa: CASSPLDRLGERGNYGYTF
cdr3_nt: TGTGCCAGCTCACCCCTGGACCGCCTAGGGGAAAGGGGAAACTATGGCTACACCTTC

d_call: TRBD2
clone_size: -
j_call: TRBJ2-1
v_call: TRBV10-2
cdr3_aa: CASRQAGVYNEQFF
cdr3_nt: TGCGCCAGCAGGCAAGCGGGGGTATACAATGAGCAGTTCTTC

d_call: TRBD2
clone_size: -
j_call: TRBJ2-7
v_call: TRBV6-5
cdr3_aa: CASSYSTTSGRQEQYF
cdr3_nt: TGTGCCAGCAGTTACTCGACGACTAGCGGGAGGCAAGAGCAGTACTTC

d_call: -
clone_size: -
j_call: TRBJ2-7
v_call: TRBV6-5
cdr3_aa: CASSPGLSYEQYF
cdr3_nt: TGTGCCAGCAGTCCGGGACTTTCCTACGAGCAGTACTTC

d_call: TRBD1
clone_size: -
j_call: TRBJ1-6
v_call: TRBV19
cdr3_aa: CASSGPDRSWTPLHF
cdr3_nt: TGTGCCAGTAGTGGGCCGGACAGGTCATGGACACCCCTCCACTTT

d_call: TRBD1
clone_size: -
j_call: TRBJ1-6
v_call: TRBV27
cdr3_aa: CASTRDRGTSPLHF
cdr3_nt: TGTGCCAGCACCCGGGACAGGGGTACTTCACCCCTCCACTTT

d_call: -
clone_size: -
j_call: TRBJ1-6
v_call: TRBV9
cdr3_aa: CASSTRGAEGSPLHF
cdr3_nt: TGTGCCAGCAGCACCCGGGGAGCCGAGGGTTCACCCCTCCACTTT

d_call: -
clone_size: -
j_call: TRBJ1-1
v_call: TRBV9
cdr3_aa: CASSVAGAGTEAFF
cdr3_nt: TGTGCCAGCAGCGTGGCAGGGGCGGGCACTGAAGCTTTCTTT

d_call: -
clone_size: -
j_call: TRBJ2-1
v_call: TRBV6-2/TRBV6-3
cdr3_aa: CASSIPRTEAYNEQFF
cdr3_nt: TGTGCCAGCAGTATACCCCGGACAGAGGCCTACAATGAGCAGTTCTTC

d_call: TRBD2
clone_size: many
j_call: TRBJ2-1
v_call: TRBV18
cdr3_aa: CASSVAGSYNEQFF
cdr3_nt: TGTGCCAGCTCGGTAGCGGGCTCCTACAATGAGCAGTTCTTC

d_call: TRBD1
clone_size: -
j_call: TRBJ1-5
v_call: TRBV27
cdr3_aa: CASSPTRTGRGQPQHF
cdr3_nt: TGTGCCAGCAGTCCGACAAGGACAGGGCGAGGACAGCCCCAGCATTTT

d_call: TRBD2
clone_size: -
j_call: TRBJ2-2
v_call: TRBV6-6
cdr3_aa: CASSLGLAGGSGGELFF
cdr3_nt: TGTGCCAGCAGTCTGGGACTAGCGGGAGGGTCCGGCGGGGAGCTGTTTTTT

d_call: TRBD1
clone_size: -
j_call: TRBJ1-5
v_call: TRBV5-1
cdr3_aa: CASSASPTGTNQPQHF
cdr3_nt: TGCGCCAGCAGCGCCTCTCCGACAGGGACTAATCAGCCCCAGCATTTT

d_call: TRBD1
clone_size: -
j_call: TRBJ2-7
v_call: TRBV6-2/TRBV6-3
cdr3_aa: CASSPIDRVREQYF
cdr3_nt: TGTGCCAGCAGCCCGATCGACAGGGTTCGAGAGCAGTACTTC

d_call: TRBD2
clone_size: -
j_call: TRBJ2-5
v_call: TRBV27
cdr3_aa: CASSSGGGRPKETQYF
cdr3_nt: TGTGCCAGCAGCTCCGGGGGGGGGAGGCCGAAAGAGACCCAGTACTTC

d_call: -
clone_size: once
j_call: TRBJ2-1
v_call: TRBV13
cdr3_aa: CASSLVRNEQFF
cdr3_nt: TGTGCCAGCAGCTTAGTGAGGAATGAGCAGTTCTTC

d_call: -
clone_size: -
j_call: TRBJ1-1
v_call: TRBV10-3
cdr3_aa: CAMRSGVANTEAFF
cdr3_nt: TGTGCCATGCGGTCAGGGGTTGCGAACACTGAAGCTTTCTTT

d_call: -
clone_size: -
j_call: TRBJ1-2
v_call: TRBV29-1
cdr3_aa: CSDRHSNYGYTF
cdr3_nt: TGCAGCGACAGGCATTCGAACTATGGCTACACCTTC

d_call: TRBD1
clone_size: -
j_call: TRBJ2-7
v_call: TRBV6-5
cdr3_aa: CAAGGSYEQYF
cdr3_nt: TGTGCCGCAGGGGGCTCCTACGAGCAGTACTTC

d_call: TRBD1
clone_size: -
j_call: TRBJ2-3
v_call: TRBV14
cdr3_aa: CASSQGQGDTQYF
cdr3_nt: TGTGCCAGCAGCCAAGGACAGGGAGATACGCAGTATTTT

d_call: -
clone_size: once
j_call: TRBJ2-7
v_call: TRBV4-3
cdr3_aa: CASSQLVAGAKANYEQYF
cdr3_nt: TGCGCCAGCAGCCAGCTCGTCGCAGGGGCCAAGGCTAACTACGAGCAGTACTTC

d_call: -
clone_size: few
j_call: TRBJ1-2
v_call: TRBV5-6
cdr3_aa: CASSLAEGYNPIGYTF
cdr3_nt: TGTGCCAGCAGCTTGGCCGAGGGATACAACCCTATCGGCTACACCTTC

d_call: TRBD1
clone_size: -
j_call: TRBJ2-3
v_call: TRBV27
cdr3_aa: CASSLRGQLSTDTQYF
cdr3_nt: TGTGCCAGCAGTTTAAGGGGACAGCTTAGCACAGATACGCAGTATTTT

d_call: -
clone_size: -
j_call: TRBJ2-2
v_call: TRBV5-4
cdr3_aa: CASNVREGGELFF
cdr3_nt: TGTGCCAGCAACGTGCGAGAGGGCGGGGAGCTGTTTTTT